One and the same sample provided the 21 T cell receptor beta chains below, sequenced in a study of OX40 agonist ivuxolimab in advanced cancers. Data came from immunoSEQ multiplex PCR; TCRdb stores just in-frame clones and leaves some out. The sample yields 70,000 to 80,000 clones, 70% to 90% seen once. Sequences were derived from CD4+ or CD8+ T cells sorted from blood, sampled in a trial of the OX40 agonist ivuxolimab. Every receptor here comes from an adult with an advanced solid tumor such as melanoma, head and neck, liver or kidney cancer.

The CDR3 DNA sequence: TGTGCCAGCAGCCCGGCGGGACTAGCGGGGACAATCGCCTACGAGCAGTACTTC. The encoded protein is CASSPAGLAGTIAYEQYF. The gene calls are TRBV7-2 and TRBJ2-7, with TRBD2 identical over 13 bases. Germline V CDR1 and CDR2: SGHTA, FQGNSA. Germline trimming cut 5 bases from V and 2 bases from J; bases unmatched to any gene: 12. The CDR3 spans 18 residues.

The V and J genes are TRBV5-1 and TRBJ1-2, with 10 bases fitting TRBD1. The V and J ends lost 4 bases and 8 bases, in that order; junction bases with no gene match: 8. Per germline, CDR1 SGHRS and CDR2 YFSETQ. The CDR3 consists of 14 residues. CDR3 coding DNA: TGCGCCAGCAGCCCAGGGACAGGGGATAGGGGCTACACCTTC. Translated, it gives CASSPGTGDRGYTF.

The rearrangement uses TRBV18 and TRBJ2-5; unclear D gene. Trimming pared 4 bases from V and 5 bases from J, leaving 14 bases between. The germline gives CDR1 KGHSH, CDR2 LQKENI. The CDR3 totals 14 residues. As DNA, the CDR3 is TGTGCCAGCTCACGGACCCGGATAAGGGAGACCCAGTACTTC. Protein: CASSRTRIRETQYF. The full variable domain, with the rest looked up from reference TRBV18 and TRBJ2-5, is NAGVMQNPRHLVRRRGQEARLRCSPMKGHSHVYWYRQLPEEGLKFMVYLQKENIIDESGMPKERFSAEFPKEGPSILRIQQVVRGDSAAYFCASSRTRIRETQYFGPGTRLLVL.

The genes are TRBV5-5 and TRBJ1-2; D gene ambiguous. The CDR3 covers 12 residues. The V end lost 3 bases, the J end lost 12 bases, and 15 bases lay between the germline ends. CDR1 and CDR2 (germline): SGHKS, YYEKEE (reference sequence). The CDR3 spells CASSSTSRDHTF. CDR3 nucleotide sequence: TGTGCCAGCAGCTCTACAAGCCGTGACCACACCTTC.

The chain couples TRBV6-5 to TRBJ2-7; 8 bases match TRBD1. The J segment lost 1 base and the V segment lost 8 bases, leaving 7 bases of the junction unmatched. CDR1 and CDR2 from the germline V gene are MNHEY and SVGAGI. The CDR3 is 14 amino acids. The CDR3 protein is CASLYTGGSYEQYF. DNA of the CDR3: TGTGCCAGCTTATACACAGGGGGGTCCTACGAGCAGTACTTC.

This sequence joins TRBV5-1 and TRBJ1-3, with D perhaps TRBD1 (5 bases). Trimming shortened V by 0 bases and J by 4 bases, and 11 bases separated the two germline ends. Germline V lookup: CDR1 SGHRS, CDR2 YFSETQ. The CDR3 runs 15 residues. The CDR3: CASSLDTGQGNTIYF. In nucleotides, the CDR3 is TGCGCCAGCAGCTTGGATACGGGGCAAGGAAACACCATATATTTT. Looking up the rest from reference TRBV5-1 and TRBJ1-3 gives the full variable domain: KAGVTQTPRYLIKTRGQQVTLSCSPISGHRSVSWYQQTPGQGLQFLFEYFSETQRNKGNFPGRFSGRQFSNSRSEMNVSTLELGDSALYLCASSLDTGQGNTIYFGEGSWLTVV.

The chain has TRBV9 and TRBJ2-7; 8 nucleotides agree with TRBD1. Germline-derived CDR1 and CDR2 are SGDLS and YYNGEE. Trimming at V came to 4 bases and at J to 2 bases, leaving 8 bases not matched to a gene. This CDR3 has 15 amino acids. The CDR3 is CASSRGTGSTYEQYF. CDR3 bases: TGTGCCAGCAGCCGCGGGACAGGCAGCACCTACGAGCAGTACTTC.

This clone was detected once. The chain recombines TRBV5-1 with TRBJ1-2, with D hard to call. The germline gives CDR1 SGHRS, CDR2 YFSETQ. With 2 bases removed from V and 8 bases from J, the gap between germline ends came to 13 bases. The CDR3 loop spans 13 amino acids. CDR3 nucleotide sequence: TGCGCCAGCAGCTTTAGACACCCGGAGGGCTACACCTTC. Protein product: CASSFRHPEGYTF. The full variable domain, with the rest looked up from reference TRBV5-1 and TRBJ1-2, is KAGVTQTPRYLIKTRGQQVTLSCSPISGHRSVSWYQQTPGQGLQFLFEYFSETQRNKGNFPGRFSGRQFSNSRSEMNVSTLELGDSALYLCASSFRHPEGYTFGSGTRLTVV.

This chain joins TRBV18 and TRBJ2-3; TRBD1 might be the D (5 bases). Trimming cost V 3 bases and J 2 bases, with 12 bases left between them. Germline V CDR1 and CDR2: KGHSH, LQKENI. There are 15 residues in the CDR3. The CDR3 loop reads CASSPLTATTDTQYF. CDR3 bases: TGTGCCAGCTCACCCTTGACAGCTACCACAGATACGCAGTATTTT.

V and J are TRBV27 and TRBJ2-7; no clear D. Trimming shortened V by 7 bases and J by 0 bases, and 13 bases separated the two germline ends. Looked up from germline, CDR1 is MNHEY and CDR2 is SMNVEV (reference sequence). The CDR3 has 14 residues. In DNA form, the CDR3 reads TGTGCCAGCAAAGAGGTCAGGTCCTCCTACGAGCAGTACTTC. It specifies CASKEVRSSYEQYF.

The table lists this clone with a few counts. The sample contains more than one DNA sequence encoding this CDR3. This chain uses TRBV4-3 with TRBJ2-1; D unclear. The CDR3 spans 15 residues. The germline gives CDR1 LGHNA, CDR2 YSLEER. The V end was cut by 3 bases, the J end by 0 bases, with 9 bases between. The CDR3 nucleotides are TGCGCCAGCAGCCAGCTTGCTAGCTCCTACAATGAGCAGTTCTTC. It encodes CASSQLASSYNEQFF.

The chain carries TRBV19 and TRBJ2-1; perhaps TRBD1 as D (6 bases). The CDR3 extends over 12 amino acids. Germline V lookup: CDR1 LNHDA, CDR2 SQIVND (reference sequence). The V end was cut by 1 base, the J end by 8 bases, with 6 bases between. The CDR3 bases are TGTGCCAGTAGTATAGCAGGGGATGAGCAGTTCTTC. Protein sequence: CASSIAGDEQFF.

V and J are TRBV15 and TRBJ1-5; TRBD1 aligns across 9 bases. This CDR3 is 14 amino acids long. The V and J ends lost 5 bases and 5 bases, in that order; junction bases with no gene match: 4. The germline V gene encodes CDR1 LNHNV and CDR2 YYDKDF (reference sequence). CDR3 sequence reads: CATSAQGAHQPQHF. CDR3 coding DNA: TGTGCCACCAGCGCACAGGGGGCCCATCAGCCCCAGCATTTT.

This sequence joins TRBV5-1 and TRBJ2-1; TRBD2 matches at 10 bases. CDR1 and CDR2 (germline): SGHRS, YFSETQ. Trimming removed 0 bases from V and 12 bases from J; junction bases left unmatched: 9. CDR3 length: 15 amino acids. Written as DNA, the CDR3 is TGCGCCAGCAGCTTGGGGACTAGCGGAAGGGGTGGGCAGTTCTTC. It translates to CASSLGTSGRGGQFF.

The chain carries TRBV5-1 and TRBJ2-5, with D tentatively TRBD1 (5 bases). Per germline, CDR1 SGHRS and CDR2 YFSETQ. CDR3 length: 14 amino acids. Trimming removed 4 bases from V and 2 bases from J, with 12 bases in between. DNA for the CDR3: TGCGCCAGCAGCACTGCAGGGATACAAGAGACCCAGTACTTC. Protein sequence: CASSTAGIQETQYF.

The V and J genes are TRBV19 and TRBJ2-3; TRBD1 matches at 7 bases. The CDR3 sequence is 14 residues long. Germline V gene sequence: CDR1 LNHDA, CDR2 SQIVND (reference sequence). V lost 3 bases to trimming and J lost 3 bases; unmatched junction nucleotides: 3. CDR3 coding DNA: TGTGCCAGTAGTATCCCGGGACAGACAGATACGCAGTATTTT. Translation: CASSIPGQTDTQYF.

V and J are TRBV11-3 and TRBJ2-5; TRBD1 matches at 9 bases. This CDR3 has 15 residues. The germline CDR1 and CDR2 sequences are SGHNT and YENEEA. V lost 5 bases, J lost 1 base, and 5 bases stayed unmatched. Here the CDR3 DNA reads TGTGCCAGCAGCCTGGGGACAGGGATCCAAGAGACCCAGTACTTC. Protein: CASSLGTGIQETQYF.

The rearrangement links TRBV28 to TRBJ1-1, with D perhaps matching TRBD1 (6 bases). CDR1 is MDHEN and CDR2 is SYDVKM in the germline V gene. CDR3 length equals 13 residues. V dropped 5 bases and J dropped 4 bases, with 11 bases sitting between them. DNA of the CDR3: TGTGCCAGCAGTCGAGGACAGACCACTGAAGCTTTCTTT. Encoded protein: CASSRGQTTEAFF.

The chain couples TRBV18 to TRBJ2-7; D perhaps matches TRBD2 (5 bases). The CDR3 consists of 13 residues. V was clipped by 3 bases and J by 5 bases, with 11 bases between them. The germline CDR1 and CDR2 sequences are KGHSH and LQKENI. CDR3 sequence (DNA): TGTGCCAGCTCACCGAATGCGGGCCACGAGCAGTACTTC. Translation: CASSPNAGHEQYF.

This sequence joins TRBV18 and TRBJ2-3; D ambiguous. Trimming stripped 8 bases from V and 2 bases from J, with 5 bases between. This CDR3 comprises 11 residues. Germline loops: CDR1 KGHSH, CDR2 LQKENI. CDR3 DNA: TGTGCCAGCGATTACACAGATACGCAGTATTTT. This translates into CASDYTDTQYF.

This chain uses TRBV10-2 with TRBJ1-1; D not certain. CDR1 and CDR2 (germline): WSHSY, SAAADI. The CDR3 totals 11 residues. The V end was cut by 4 bases, the J end by 2 bases, with 2 bases between. The CDR3 DNA is TGCGCCAGCAGTGTTAACACTGAAGCTTTCTTT. Its translation: CASSVNTEAFF.